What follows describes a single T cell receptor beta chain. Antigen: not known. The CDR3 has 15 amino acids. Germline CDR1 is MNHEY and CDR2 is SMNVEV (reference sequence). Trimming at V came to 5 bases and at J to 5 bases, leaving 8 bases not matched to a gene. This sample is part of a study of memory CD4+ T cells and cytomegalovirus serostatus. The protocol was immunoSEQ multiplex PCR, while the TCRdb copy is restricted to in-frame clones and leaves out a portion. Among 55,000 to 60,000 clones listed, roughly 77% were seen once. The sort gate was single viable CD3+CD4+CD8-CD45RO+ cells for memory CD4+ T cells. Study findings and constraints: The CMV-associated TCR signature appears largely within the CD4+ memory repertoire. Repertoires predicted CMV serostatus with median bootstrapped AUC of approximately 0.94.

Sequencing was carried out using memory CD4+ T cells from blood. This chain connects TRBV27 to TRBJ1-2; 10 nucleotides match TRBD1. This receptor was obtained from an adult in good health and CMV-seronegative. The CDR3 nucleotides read TGTGCCAGCAGTCTCGCCGGGACAGGGGCATATGGCTACACCTTC. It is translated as CASSLAGTGAYGYTF.